Listed here are 32 T cell receptor beta chains from one sample, sequenced in a study of metastatic and nonmetastatic thyroid tumors (dated by TCRdb to about 2020). No treatment had been received by any patient before thyroid surgery. Receptors were amplified or captured by PCR. Sequencing was performed on an Illumina HiSeq 4000. TCRdb passed the public sequencing reads through fastp at Q25 and MiXCR, retaining productive beta sequences. The sample records under 35,000 clones, roughly 25% of which are singletons. Of the sample, more than 12% falls within the top ten clones. Sequences were obtained from blood. These receptors originate from a female donor with papillary thyroid cancer or a benign thyroid nodule (not recorded which). Some clones in this sample may be carry-over from other donors' samples.

This clone appeared many times. The chain carries TRBV28 and TRBJ2-5; D is ambiguous. The germline V gene encodes CDR1 MDHEN and CDR2 SYDVKM. CDR3 length: 15 residues. Trimming shortened V by 1 base and J by 4 bases, and 13 bases separated the two germline ends. The chain's CDR3 is CASSLLGWTGETQYF. The CDR3 DNA follows: TGTGCCAGCAGTTTATTGGGCTGGACGGGAGAGACCCAGTACTTC.

This clone has at least ten counts. The V and J genes are TRBV9 and TRBJ2-1; maybe TRBD1 (5 bases). Germline V gene sequence: CDR1 SGDLS, CDR2 YYNGEE. The V and J ends lost 0 bases and 10 bases respectively, with 14 bases between them. The CDR3 covers 14 residues. DNA of the CDR3: TGTGCCAGCAGCGTAGTGAAGGGGCCGAGCGAGCAGTTCTTC. Amino acid sequence: CASSVVKGPSEQFF.

In its sample, this clone was seen many times. The chain employs TRBV19 and TRBJ2-1; no firm D call. V was clipped by 1 base and J by 4 bases, with 5 bases between them. The CDR3 is 13 residues long. The germline V gene encodes CDR1 LNHDA and CDR2 SQIVND (reference sequence). CDR3 in amino acids: CASSIADYNEQFF. The CDR3 coding sequence is TGTGCCAGTAGTATAGCGGATTACAATGAGCAGTTCTTC.

J is TRBJ2-1 and V is TRBV7-2; TRBD2 agrees at 7 bases. Per the germline V gene, CDR1 is SGHTA and CDR2 is FQGNSA. This CDR3 contains 16 residues. Trimming removed 0 bases from V and 7 bases from J; junction bases left unmatched: 9. The CDR3 sequence: CASSLASGEGLNEQFF. Written as DNA, the CDR3 is TGTGCCAGCAGCTTAGCGTCGGGGGAGGGCCTAAATGAGCAGTTCTTC.

The V and J genes are TRBV11-3 and TRBJ2-2, with TRBD1 matching over 8 bases. CDR3 size: 16 residues. Per the germline V gene, CDR1 is SGHNT and CDR2 is YENEEA. The ends lost 5 bases at V and 0 bases at J; junction bases unmatched: 5. The CDR3 loop is CASSTRQGSNTGELFF. The CDR3 nucleotides read TGTGCCAGCAGCACCCGACAGGGGTCGAACACCGGGGAGCTGTTTTTT.

This clone has just a few counts. The chain recombines TRBV20-1 with TRBJ2-7, with TRBD1 identical over 8 bases. The CDR3 consists of 13 residues. CDR1 is DFQATT, CDR2 SNEGSKA, per germline (reference sequence). The V gene end was trimmed by 8 bases and the J gene end by 2 bases; junction bases not matched to a gene: 8. The CDR3 DNA is TGCAGTCTTGGACAGGGACTTACCTACGAGCAGTACTTC. Translating gives CSLGQGLTYEQYF.

This clone was seen a few times. This rearrangement joins TRBV20-1 to TRBJ1-6, with 8 bases that match TRBD1. V lost 4 bases to trimming and J lost 6 bases; unmatched junction nucleotides: 14. Germline V gene lookup returns CDR1 DFQATT and CDR2 SNEGSKA (reference sequence). The CDR3 extends over 17 amino acids. CDR3 region: CSAIAQYSGGSNSPLHF. CDR3 bases: TGCAGTGCTATCGCCCAGTACTCAGGGGGCAGTAATTCACCCCTCCACTTT.

There are many counts of this clone. CDR3 bases: TGTGCCAGCAGTTTTTCAACCGTGGGGGAGCTGTTTTTT. Translating it yields CASSFSTVGELFF. V usage is TRBV6-1 and J usage is TRBJ2-2; no clear D. The CDR3 runs 13 residues. Trimming stripped 5 bases from V and 8 bases from J, with 12 bases between. CDR1 MNHNS and CDR2 SASEGT come from the germline V gene.

This clone occurred many times. V usage is TRBV5-4 and J usage is TRBJ2-1; TRBD2 agrees at 7 bases. The CDR3 runs 15 residues. J gave up 5 bases and V 4 bases, and 9 bases lay outside the gene matches. Germline V gives CDR1 SGHNT, CDR2 YYREEE (reference sequence). CDR3 region: CASSPAGVRDNEQFF. Written as DNA, the CDR3 is TGTGCCAGCAGCCCCGCGGGAGTTCGAGACAATGAGCAGTTCTTC.

This sequence joins TRBV6-1 and TRBJ1-6; possibly TRBD1 for D (6 bases). Germline CDR1 is MNHNS and CDR2 is SASEGT. The ends were cut back, 3 bases at V and 9 bases at J, with 12 bases in the middle. The CDR3 is 14 amino acids. The CDR3 DNA reads as TGTGCCAGCAGTGACAGGGGAGGTAGTTCACCCCTCCACTTT. The encoded protein is CASSDRGGSSPLHF.

The rearrangement uses TRBV6-2 or TRBV6-3 and TRBJ2-6; TRBD2 agrees at 11 bases. The germline gives CDR1 MNHEY, CDR2 SVGEGT. The CDR3 has 19 residues. Losses at the gene ends were 1 base for V and 0 bases for J; bases not matched to a gene: 5. CDR3 region: CASSYLLAGAYSGANVLTF. The CDR3 region has the DNA TGTGCCAGCAGTTACTTACTAGCGGGGGCCTACTCTGGGGCCAACGTCCTGACTTTC.

This clone showed up just a few times. The chain has TRBV6-1 and TRBJ2-7; D gene uncertain. Trimming removed 9 bases at V and 0 bases at J, with 9 bases between. This CDR3 has 12 residues. Per germline, CDR1 MNHNS and CDR2 SASEGT. The CDR3 nucleotides are TGTGCCAGTGCAGCGAGCTCCTACGAGCAGTACTTC. Its translation: CASAASSYEQYF.

This clone was detected only a few times. CDR3 nucleotide sequence: TGTGCCAGCAGATGGACAGGGAACGGTTGTGGGCAGTACTTC. Its protein product is CASRWTGNGCGQYF. The chain combines TRBV27 with TRBJ2-7; TRBD1 matches 8 bases. This CDR3 spans 14 amino acids. V lost 6 bases, J lost 9 bases, and 13 bases stayed unmatched. Per the germline V gene, CDR1 is MNHEY and CDR2 is SMNVEV (reference sequence).

This clone was counted ten times or more. This sequence joins TRBV13 and TRBJ1-1, with D perhaps matching TRBD1 (5 bases). From germline, CDR1 is PRHDT and CDR2 FYEKMQ (reference sequence). The CDR3 has 14 amino acids. The V end lost 4 bases, the J end lost 4 bases, and 13 bases lay between the germline ends. The CDR3: CASSSGRRGTEAFF. The CDR3, as DNA: TGTGCCAGCAGCTCTGGGAGGAGGGGCACTGAAGCTTTCTTT.

In this sample, this clone turned up once. J is TRBJ1-5 and V is TRBV6-2 or TRBV6-3, with D possibly matching TRBD1 (5 bases). Looked up from germline, CDR1 is MNHEY and CDR2 is SVGEGT. Trimming stripped 2 bases from V and 0 bases from J, with 20 bases between. The CDR3 is 19 amino acids. CDR3 nucleotide sequence: TGTGCCAGCAGTTACATAAGGGACCACGATAGAAATAGCAATCAGCCCCAGCATTTT. It encodes CASSYIRDHDRNSNQPQHF.

V usage is TRBV6-1 and J usage is TRBJ2-7; D assignment may be TRBD1 or TRBD2 (5 bases each). V lost 4 bases and J 9 bases, leaving 10 bases between the germline ends. The germline V gene has CDR1 MNHNS and CDR2 SASEGT. The CDR3 loop spans 11 amino acids. Here the CDR3 reads CASSGEGMQYF. The CDR3 DNA follows: TGTGCCAGCAGTGGTGAGGGGATGCAGTACTTC.

This rearrangement joins TRBV7-2 to TRBJ2-7; 7 bases agree with TRBD2. V lost 4 bases, J lost 7 bases, and 7 bases stayed unmatched. Germline V gives CDR1 SGHTA, CDR2 FQGNSA. The CDR3 length is 13 residues. For the CDR3, the DNA is TGTGCCAGCAGCTCGTCCCCGGGACTAGAGCAGTACTTC. Protein sequence: CASSSSPGLEQYF.

CDR3 loop: CSPEVDRSSYEQYF. CDR3 nucleotide sequence: TGCAGCCCTGAGGTGGATAGGAGCTCCTACGAGCAGTACTTC. The chain employs TRBV29-1 and TRBJ2-7; D not resolved. CDR3 length: 14 amino acids. Germline values: CDR1 SQVTM, CDR2 ANQGSEA. Deletions cut 8 bases from V and 0 bases from J, with 17 bases between.

This clone is categorized as medium-sized (0.01 to 0.1%). The rearrangement uses TRBV12-3 or TRBV12-4 and TRBJ2-7; 10 bases match TRBD2. The CDR3 length is 17 residues. The ends lost 6 bases at V and 5 bases at J; junction bases unmatched: 16. The CDR3: CASSSGTGLAEVHEQYF. Written as DNA, the CDR3 is TGTGCCAGCAGCTCCGGGACAGGACTAGCGGAGGTCCACGAGCAGTACTTC.

V usage is TRBV27 and J usage is TRBJ2-3, with 13 nucleotides matching TRBD2. This CDR3 contains 15 residues. Trimming cost V 5 bases and J 4 bases; bases outside gene matches: 3. The V gene's germline CDR1 is MNHEY and CDR2 SMNVEV (reference sequence). The CDR3 loop is CASSTSGRGADTQYF. The CDR3 DNA sequence: TGTGCCAGCAGTACTAGCGGGAGGGGGGCAGATACGCAGTATTTT.

In this sample, this clone turned up many times. The V call is TRBV19, the J call TRBJ2-5, with a tentative D call TRBD1 (7 bases). Trimming removed 1 base from V and 4 bases from J, with 13 bases in between. The CDR3 spans 15 residues. CDR1 is LNHDA and CDR2 is SQIVND in the germline V gene (reference sequence). The CDR3 DNA reads as TGTGCCAGTAGTATAGCAGGGGGGATCGGAGAGACCCAGTACTTC. This sequence encodes CASSIAGGIGETQYF.

This clone was found a few times. The chain combines TRBV27 with TRBJ1-1, with D unclear. Trimming pared 8 bases from V and 3 bases from J, leaving 7 bases between. CDR1 is MNHEY, CDR2 SMNVEV, per germline (reference sequence). This CDR3 contains 11 residues. The CDR3 reads CASGMDTEAFF. The CDR3, as DNA: TGTGCCAGCGGTATGGACACTGAAGCTTTCTTT.

V usage is TRBV30 and J usage is TRBJ1-6; TRBD1 aligns across 9 bases. The germline V gene encodes CDR1 GTSNPN and CDR2 SVGIG (reference sequence). CDR3 length: 14 amino acids. The ends lost 5 bases at V and 8 bases at J; junction bases unmatched: 7. Here the CDR3 DNA reads TGTGCCTGGGGTCCGGGGACAGGGTATTCACCCCTCCACTTT. Translation gives CAWGPGTGYSPLHF. Full variable domain (rest looked up from reference TRBV30 and TRBJ1-6): SQTIHQWPATLVQPVGSPLSLECTVEGTSNPNLYWYRQAAGRGLQLLFYSVGIGQISSEVPQNLSASRPQDRQFILSSKKLLLSDSGFYLCAWGPGTGYSPLHFGNGTRLTVT.

In its sample, this clone was seen many times. V and J are TRBV24-1 and TRBJ1-2, with no clear D. Trimming took 3 bases from V and 4 from J, leaving 11 bases between them. The CDR3 has 14 residues. Germline CDR1 KGHDR, CDR2 SFDVKD. CDR3 residues: CATSDPRMSYGYTF. The CDR3 nucleotides read TGTGCCACCAGTGATCCCCGGATGAGCTATGGCTACACCTTC.

This clone was detected ten times or more. This chain uses TRBV12-3 or TRBV12-4 with TRBJ1-1; D is undetermined. V was trimmed by 1 base and J by 6 bases, leaving 6 bases between them. The length of the CDR3 is 12 residues. CDR3 sequence reads: CASSLGAAEAFF. The CDR3 DNA sequence: TGTGCCAGCAGTTTAGGGGCAGCTGAAGCTTTCTTT.

In its sample, this clone was seen many times. This CDR3 is CSARDIPGRGGENIQYF. CDR3 in DNA: TGCAGTGCTAGAGATATCCCCGGCAGGGGAGGGGAAAACATTCAGTACTTC. The chain carries TRBV20-1 and TRBJ2-4; D possibly corresponds to TRBD2 (7 bases). Between the trimmed V and J ends, which lost 0 bases and 5 bases, there was a span of 20 bases. CDR1 is DFQATT and CDR2 is SNEGSKA in the germline V gene (reference sequence). This CDR3 is 17 amino acids long.

The table lists this clone with many counts. The V gene is TRBV19, the J gene TRBJ1-3; D is ambiguous. Germline V lookup: CDR1 LNHDA, CDR2 SQIVND (reference sequence). The V end lost 4 bases, the J end lost 0 bases, and 13 bases lay between the germline ends. The CDR3 is 16 amino acids. The DNA of the CDR3 is TGTGCCAGTAGTACCCCCGGACGGATCTCTGGAAACACCATATATTTT. Translation gives CASSTPGRISGNTIYF.

This clone was picked up many times. The chain carries TRBV25-1 and TRBJ2-3, with 9 bases matching TRBD1. The CDR3 is 17 residues long. Germline V gene sequence: CDR1 MGHDK, CDR2 SYGVNS. Germline trimming cut 3 bases from V and 4 bases from J; bases unmatched to any gene: 11. For the CDR3, the DNA is TGTGCCAGCAGTGATTCCTCGGCGGACAGGGGCGCAGATACGCAGTATTTT. Amino acid sequence: CASSDSSADRGADTQYF.

The V gene is TRBV27, the J gene TRBJ2-7; tentative D call: TRBD2 (6 bases). Germline assignment: CDR1 MNHEY and CDR2 SMNVEV (reference sequence). With 8 bases removed from V and 7 bases from J, the gap between germline ends came to 30 bases. The CDR3 covers 17 residues. In DNA, the CDR3 is TGTGCCAGCCGAGTGGTGGGCCTCGGTACTAGCTGTAAGGAGCAGTACTTC. This codes for CASRVVGLGTSCKEQYF.

This clone was seen a few times. J is TRBJ2-3 and V is TRBV27; D assignment may be TRBD1 or TRBD2 (5 bases each). The CDR3 is 15 amino acids. The ends were cut back, 6 bases at V and 3 bases at J, with 16 bases in the middle. The germline gives CDR1 MNHEY, CDR2 SMNVEV (reference sequence). CDR3 sequence: CASSQDNEGTDTQYF. In DNA, the CDR3 is TGTGCCAGCAGCCAGGACAATGAGGGGACAGATACGCAGTATTTT.

This sequence joins TRBV28 and TRBJ2-7; tentatively, D is TRBD1 (5 bases). Germline V gene sequence: CDR1 MDHEN, CDR2 SYDVKM. The CDR3 loop spans 14 amino acids. Trimming pared 7 bases from V and 4 bases from J, leaving 17 bases between. CDR3 coding DNA: TGTGCCAGCAATAGGGGCGGCAGCCATTACGAGCAGTACTTC. Its translation: CASNRGGSHYEQYF. The variable domain in full, with the rest retrieved from reference TRBV28 and TRBJ2-7, is DVKVTQSSRYLVKRTGEKVFLECVQDMDHENMFWYRQDPGLGLRLIYFSYDVKMKEKGDIPEGYSVSREKKERFSLILESASTNQTSMYLCASNRGGSHYEQYFGPGTRLTVT.

This clone was seen ten or more times. Just one base apart from a much larger clone, this may be a read error. Additional DNA sequences in this sample encode the identical CDR3. The chain joins TRBV28 to TRBJ2-7; D unresolved. The CDR3 covers 11 residues. V was pared by 8 bases and J by 7 bases, with 12 bases between. Germline CDR1 MDHEN, CDR2 SYDVKM. CDR3 loop: CASGLTREQYF. DNA for the CDR3: TGTGCCAGCGGCCTAACCCGGGAGCAGTACTTC.